This is a list of T cell receptor beta chains from one sample in a study of vaccination effects on CD4 cells after COVID-19. Method: immunoSEQ multiplex PCR; TCRdb's copy keeps in-frame clones and lacks some. This sample has about 57,000 clones, with approximately 81% found just once. Which antigens these TCRs recognize remains unknown. The specimen comprised CD4+ T cells from PBMCs cultured without peptide, sampled after COVID-19 vaccination. The receptor source for this set is a human donor who received a COVID-19 vaccine. The CDR3 runs from the conserved cysteine through the conserved F or W. The D gene is left open where the match is weak. The size of a clone is reported for some rows only, either as once, few or many, or as a class for expanded clones.

J gene,V gene,clone size,D gene,CDR3 DNA,CDR3 protein
TRBJ2-7,TRBV7-2,NA,NA,TGTGCCAGCAGCTTAGGGCAGGTCCTTTCCTACGAGCAGTACTTC,CASSLGQVLSYEQYF
TRBJ1-1,TRBV21-1,NA,NA,TGTGCCAGCCAATCCAGACTAGGCCAAAGGAACACTGAAGCTTTCTTT,CASQSRLGQRNTEAFF
TRBJ2-1,TRBV7-2,NA,TRBD2,TGTGCCAGCAGCTTAGTGAGCGGGGGGGCCTACAATGAGCAGTTCTTC,CASSLVSGGAYNEQFF
TRBJ2-3,TRBV2,NA,NA,TGTGCCAGCAGTCGGTTCCTCACAGATACGCAGTATTTT,CASSRFLTDTQYF
TRBJ2-2,TRBV28,NA,NA,TGTGCCAGCACCCCGGCGGGCGGGGAGCTGTTTTTT,CASTPAGGELFF
TRBJ1-5,TRBV19,NA,NA,TGTGCCAGTAGTAAAAATAGCAATCAGCCCCAGCATTTT,CASSKNSNQPQHF
TRBJ1-4,TRBV6-1,NA,NA,TGTGCCAGCAGTGAGTTTACTGGCGAGGCAAAACTGTTTTTT,CASSEFTGEAKLFF
TRBJ1-5,TRBV3-1/TRBV3-2,few,NA,TGTGCCAGCAGCCAAGGAGGGCAGCTCAATCAGCCCCAGCATTTT,CASSQGGQLNQPQHF
TRBJ1-4,TRBV6-4,few,NA,TGTGCCAGCAGTGCCCTCGCGGGGGAAAAACTGTTTTTT,CASSALAGEKLFF
TRBJ2-7,TRBV7-9,NA,NA,TGTGCCAGCAGCTTAGAGGAAGGGGACTACGAGCAGTACTTC,CASSLEEGDYEQYF
TRBJ1-4,TRBV28,NA,NA,TGTGCCAGCAGCCCCTTGGTCAGACTTGGAGAAAAACTGTTTTTT,CASSPLVRLGEKLFF
TRBJ1-1,TRBV5-1,NA,NA,TGCGCCAGCAGCGTGGGCTCACCAACTTCGGCTGAAGCTTTCTTT,CASSVGSPTSAEAFF
TRBJ1-2,TRBV6-5,NA,NA,TGTGCCAGCAGTCGGGGACTCGGCAACTATGGCTACACCTTC,CASSRGLGNYGYTF
TRBJ1-2,TRBV2,NA,NA,TGTGCCAGCCGGGCAGACCTCTATGGCTACACCTTC,CASRADLYGYTF
TRBJ2-3,TRBV19,NA,NA,TGTGCCAGTAGTCCGGGCCCGCGAAGCACAGATACGCAGTATTTT,CASSPGPRSTDTQYF
TRBJ2-3,TRBV28,NA,TRBD2,TGTGCCAGCAGTCGACTAGCGGGAGTTTCAGATACGCAGTATTTT,CASSRLAGVSDTQYF
TRBJ1-3,TRBV6-5,NA,TRBD1,TGTGCCAGCAGTCTACAGGGGGGAAACACCATATATTTT,CASSLQGGNTIYF
TRBJ1-2,TRBV18,NA,NA,TGTGCCAGCTCCCCTGGACAAGATAACTATGGCTACACCTTC,CASSPGQDNYGYTF
TRBJ1-5,TRBV19,NA,NA,TGTGCCAGTAGTATGGGCAGGGTAGGTGATCAGCCCCAGCATTTT,CASSMGRVGDQPQHF
TRBJ1-2,TRBV3-1/TRBV3-2,NA,NA,TGTGCCAGCAGCCAAGAAAGGGGGTCTAGCTATGGCTACACCTTC,CASSQERGSSYGYTF
TRBJ2-5,TRBV20-1,NA,NA,TGCAGTGCTAGTCAAGAGACCCAGTACTTC,CSASQETQYF
TRBJ2-3,TRBV5-4,NA,TRBD2,TGTGCCAGCAGCTTGGAGCGGGGGGGAAGCACAGATACGCAGTATTTT,CASSLERGGSTDTQYF
TRBJ2-5,TRBV7-2,NA,NA,TGTGCCAGCAGCTTTACGGCCGGCGAGACCCAGTACTTC,CASSFTAGETQYF
TRBJ2-2,TRBV29-1,NA,NA,TGCAGCGCCTGGACAGAAGCGAACACCGGGGAGCTGTTTTTT,CSAWTEANTGELFF
TRBJ2-3,TRBV2,NA,TRBD2,TGTGCCAGCAGTGATCACCTCCTAGCGGGAGTGTCGGATACGCAGTATTTT,CASSDHLLAGVSDTQYF
TRBJ1-1,TRBV5-1,few,NA,TGCGCCAGCAGCTTGGACAGACTGAACACTGAAGCTTTCTTT,CASSLDRLNTEAFF
TRBJ2-7,TRBV6-6,NA,TRBD2,TGTGCCAGCAGTTACTCTTGGACTAGTCTCGAGCAGTACTTC,CASSYSWTSLEQYF
TRBJ1-2,TRBV4-2,NA,NA,TGTGCCAGCAGCCAATTCAACCCGTACTATGGCTACACCTTC,CASSQFNPYYGYTF
TRBJ1-2,TRBV28,NA,NA,TGTGCCAGCAGTCCCATCGAAAGGCTCTATGGCTACACCTTC,CASSPIERLYGYTF
TRBJ1-5,TRBV6-5,few,TRBD1,TGTGCCAGCAGGCCCGGGACAGGGAATCAGCCCCAGCATTTT,CASRPGTGNQPQHF
TRBJ2-7,TRBV5-6,NA,NA,TGTGCCAGCAGCCTCCTGGACAGCTACGAGCAGTACTTC,CASSLLDSYEQYF
TRBJ1-1,TRBV4-2,NA,NA,TGTGCCAGCAGCCAGGTCCTAGGGGGTTTTTTGTCCGGGTCCCAGTCTGAAGCTTTCTTT,CASSQVLGGFLSGSQSEAFF
TRBJ2-7,TRBV3-1/TRBV3-2,few,NA,TGTGCCAGCAGGGCAACAGGGCCGGGCGAGCAGTACTTC,CASRATGPGEQYF
TRBJ2-3,TRBV30,NA,NA,TGTGCCTGGAGTGTAGTGGGGGCCGACCCAGATACGCAGTATTTT,CAWSVVGADPDTQYF
TRBJ1-1,TRBV27,NA,NA,TGTGCCAGCAGTTTTGGAGGGACGTTTCACACTGAAGCTTTCTTT,CASSFGGTFHTEAFF
TRBJ1-1,TRBV6-4,NA,NA,TGTGCCAGAGGGTTCGGTCAGGGCACTGAAGCTTTCTTT,CARGFGQGTEAFF
TRBJ2-1,TRBV3-1/TRBV3-2,NA,NA,TGTGCCAGCAGCCAATACGGGGATAAGCAGTTCTTC,CASSQYGDKQFF
TRBJ1-6,TRBV7-9,NA,NA,TGTGCCAGCAGCTTAGCACAGGTTAATTCACCCCTCCACTTT,CASSLAQVNSPLHF
TRBJ1-2,TRBV6-5,few,NA,TGTGCCAGCAGTAGAGACCCTGGGGGATATGGCTACACCTTC,CASSRDPGGYGYTF
TRBJ1-1,TRBV5-5,once,NA,TGTGCCAGCAGCTTGGGACAGGCCTCCACTGAAGCTTTCTTT,CASSLGQASTEAFF
TRBJ2-5,TRBV11-3,NA,NA,TGTGCCAGCAGCTTAGAGTTAGCAGAGACCCAGTACTTC,CASSLELAETQYF
TRBJ1-2,TRBV6-5,NA,TRBD1,TGTGCCAGCAGAAGGCCCGGGACAGTCTATGGCTACACCTTC,CASRRPGTVYGYTF
TRBJ2-1,TRBV7-8,NA,NA,TGTGCCAGCAGCTTAACATCCGGGTTGGGATACAATGAGCAGTTCTTC,CASSLTSGLGYNEQFF
TRBJ1-1,TRBV29-1,NA,NA,TGCAGCGTTGAACAGCGGGTGAACACTGAAGCTTTCTTT,CSVEQRVNTEAFF
TRBJ1-5,TRBV3-1/TRBV3-2,few,NA,TGTGCCAGCAGCCAAGGAGGGACGGGAACGGGTCAGCCCCAGCATTTT,CASSQGGTGTGQPQHF